This T cell receptor (beta chain) was profiled in a study of T cells in narcolepsy. CDR1 and CDR2 (germline): MNHNS, SASEGT. The CDR3 covers 14 residues. The V gene lost 7 bases and the J gene lost 1 base, with 13 bases spanning the gap. Sequenced by immunoSEQ multiplex PCR; TCRdb stores in-frame clones only, minus some. The sample shows around 34,000 clones, roughly 80% of them seen only once. This chain connects TRBV6-1 to TRBJ1-1, with a possible D match to TRBD1 (6 bases). Sample: memory (CD45RA-) CD4+ T cells from blood. This clonotype was sampled from a human donor in good health. This CDR3 reads CASNFLGGNTEAFF. The CDR3 region has the DNA TGTGCCAGCAATTTTTTAGGGGGGAACACTGAAGCTTTCTTT.